This T cell receptor (beta chain) appears in the sequencing data of a study of T-cell memory formation after mild COVID-19 (dated by TCRdb to the early 2020s). In the study overall: TCR sequence clusters from the two donors were largely donor specific. In a couple of donors, T-cell clones that expanded and contracted after mild COVID-19 were followed by sequencing TCRalpha and TCRbeta repertoires longitudinally. The cohort comprised two young, previously healthy adult volunteers, one female and one male.

Sequencing took place on an Illumina NovaSeq 6000. cDNA libraries for TCRalpha and TCRbeta were prepared by 5'RACE using constant-segment primers, with sample barcodes and unique molecular identifiers added. Trizol reagent was used to extract RNA from every sample. The libraries were amplified in two PCR steps, and the second step added a second sample barcode and Illumina TruSeq adapters. Sequencing of libraries was performed on an Illumina NovaSeq with 2 x 150 bp paired-end reads. Per the authors' processing: Demultiplexing of reads and collapsing into UMI-guided consensus sequences were performed with migec v1.2.7. Using mixcr v2.1.11, the UMI consensuses were aligned to TRA and TRB V and J templates and assembled into clonotypes. A clonotype was counted as expanded or contracted only if both edgeR and NoisET called the change significant, with noise models trained on biological replicates. For edgeR calls, a false discovery rate-adjusted p below 0.01 and a log2 fold-change threshold of 1 were applied. As an exploratory analysis of dynamics, max-normalized trajectories of the 1000 most abundant clonotypes were examined by PCA with hierarchical clustering. Each responding clone was given a CD4 or CD8 phenotype based on the CD4+ and CD8+ repertoires, which had been sequenced separately. The raw public reads went through TCRdb reprocessing: fastp at Q25, MiXCR clone calling, in-frame beta chains kept. For every CDR3 protein sequence, its rows merge into one entry that carries the most common genes and DNA. The V and J calls shown here were made by TCRdb, not taken from the authors' results. The sample table holds a few hundred thousand distinct CDR3 sequences, of which nearly 25% were seen once. The ten largest clones take up 9.5% to 15% of the sample.

This clonotype was seen ten or more times. Its target antigen remains unknown. No much larger clone is present one base from it, and per-base qualities are unavailable. Via the germline V gene (reference sequence), CDR1 is SGHNT and CDR2 YYREEE. Trimming takes 8 bases from V and 0 bases from J, and the germline ends sit 15 bases apart. Taken from cysteine to phenylalanine, the CDR3 has 15 residues. Only the CDR3 part of the read is kept: 45 bases, read in frame from the first base. Results and caveats for the whole study, not just this receptor: The study covered only a couple of mild cases, and larger cohorts including severe cases with pre-infection samples were considered necessary. The detection of some responding clones in pre-infection memory suggests that pre-existing cross-reactive memory T cells joined the SARS-CoV-2 response. The second-wave clones that peaked on day 37 were not confirmed to be SARS-CoV-2 specific. Contracting CD4+ clones were located mainly in the CM and EM memory subsets, whereas CD8+ clones were found to be enriched in EMRA. Balanced CD4/CD8 phenotypes were observed for clones contracting from day 15 to 85, whereas a bias towards CD4+ was observed for a second wave of clones expanding from day 15 to 37.

Ficoll-Paque density gradient centrifugation was used to isolate PBMCs. The chain is assembled from TRBV5-4 and TRBJ1-5; the D gene remains uncertain. Specimen: PBMCs or a T cell subset sorted from them (not recorded which). The TCR was taken from an adult woman who had mild COVID-19 (a few samples of this study predate the infection). The sample titles of this study are shuffled in the database, so cell type and time point are left out; the donor was told from shared clones. The CDR3 protein sequence reads: CASLTAVYSNQPQHF. The sequence in DNA is TGTGCCAGTCTTACGGCGGTTTATAGCAATCAGCCCCAGCATTTT. When the CDR3 is completed using the reference TRBV5-4 and TRBJ1-5 genes on either side, the full variable domain is ETGVTQSPTHLIKTRGQQVTLRCSSQSGHNTVSWYQQALGQGPQFIFQYYREEENGRGNFPPRFSGLQFPNYSSELNVNALELDDSALYLCASLTAVYSNQPQHFGDGTRLSIL.